These 17 T cell receptor beta chains came from one sample sequenced in a study of a mutant IDH1 vaccine in newly diagnosed glioma. Profiling relied on immunoSEQ multiplex PCR, and the TCRdb table lists in-frame clones only, not all of them. The sample gives about 20,000 clones, around 85% of which show up once; 5.4% is in the top ten. Stated time point: baseline, week 1 (first vaccination visit). As for treatment: pre-vaccination baseline after standard-of-care therapy. The specimen was PBMCs, collected from a glioma patient treated with radiotherapy, temozolomide or both. Source of these receptors: a man aged 40-49 years with glioma.

This clone was seen just once. V usage is TRBV25-1 and J usage is TRBJ1-3, with 9 bases that match TRBD1. Germline-derived CDR1 and CDR2 are MGHDK and SYGVNS. The V and J ends lost 4 bases and 3 bases, in that order; junction bases with no gene match: 7. The CDR3 covers 16 residues. The CDR3 region has the DNA TGTGCCAGCAGTGCCACAGGGGGCTACGGTGGAAACACCATATATTTT. Translated, it gives CASSATGGYGGNTIYF.

The V and J genes are TRBV5-1 and TRBJ2-7, with D possibly TRBD2 on 5 matching bases. The CDR3 spans 11 residues. Germline CDR1 SGHRS, CDR2 YFSETQ. Trimming cost V 4 bases and J 7 bases, with 9 bases left between them. As DNA, the CDR3 is TGCGCCAGCAGCCGAGGGTTAGAGCAGTACTTC. Protein product: CASSRGLEQYF.

The chain combines TRBV2 with TRBJ1-2, with D unclear. The germline V gene encodes CDR1 SNHLY and CDR2 FYNNEI. V was trimmed by 8 bases and J by 2 bases, leaving 12 bases between them. This CDR3 spans 13 amino acids. CDR3 sequence reads: CASHMGLNYGYTF. The CDR3, as DNA: TGTGCCAGCCATATGGGGTTGAACTATGGCTACACCTTC.

The chain recombines TRBV29-1 with TRBJ1-1, with D tentatively TRBD1 (5 bases). Trimming left V 0 bases short and J 10 bases short, with 12 bases between. CDR1 and CDR2 from the germline V gene are SQVTM and ANQGSEA. This CDR3 has 12 residues. The CDR3 is CSVEEGTGLAFF. The CDR3 DNA reads TGCAGCGTTGAAGAGGGGACCGGTCTAGCTTTCTTT.

This clone was observed a single time. The chain recombines TRBV6-1 with TRBJ2-7; D tentatively fits TRBD1 or TRBD2 (6 bases each). The CDR3 runs 14 residues. The V gene's germline CDR1 is MNHNS and CDR2 SASEGT. V was pared by 4 bases and J by 5 bases, with 15 bases between. Here the CDR3 DNA reads TGTGCCAGCAGTGTTTGGGGGGCTAAGGACGAGCAGTACGTC. This codes for CASSVWGAKDEQYV.

This chain links TRBV6-1 with TRBJ2-1; 9 positions agree with TRBD1. Germline CDR1 reads MNHNS; CDR2 reads SASEGT. The CDR3 contains 15 residues. V gave up 0 bases and J gave up 4 bases; unmatched junction bases: 1. The CDR3 loop is CASSEAGTGYNEQFF. The CDR3 DNA sequence: TGTGCCAGCAGTGAAGCTGGGACAGGGTACAATGAGCAGTTCTTC.

The CDR3 nucleotides read TGTGCCAGCAGCACCACGGCGGGGAACGAGCAGTACTTC. Translation gives CASSTTAGNEQYF. The chain uses TRBV6-5 and TRBJ2-7; perhaps TRBD2 as D (6 bases). This CDR3 is built from 13 residues. Germline CDR1 and CDR2: MNHEY and SVGAGI. V dropped 6 bases and J dropped 5 bases, with 14 bases sitting between them.

The chain carries TRBV5-1 and TRBJ1-3, with D uncertain. The CDR3 contains 13 residues. Between the trimmed V and J ends, which lost 2 bases and 7 bases, there was a span of 10 bases. Germline V gene lookup returns CDR1 SGHRS and CDR2 YFSETQ. The CDR3 DNA sequence: TGCGCCAGCAGCTTAGGCGGGTACAACACCATATATTTT. It yields the protein CASSLGGYNTIYF.

This chain joins TRBV10-3 and TRBJ2-2; D is possibly TRBD1 (6 bases). The CDR3 loop spans 15 amino acids. The V gene's germline CDR1 is ENHRY and CDR2 SYGVKD. The V gene lost 0 bases and the J gene lost 3 bases, with 8 bases spanning the gap. CDR3 loop: CAISESRGHTGELFF. The CDR3 DNA follows: TGTGCCATCAGTGAGTCCAGGGGCCACACCGGGGAGCTGTTTTTT.

This rearrangement joins TRBV6-1 to TRBJ1-2; no firm D call. CDR3 size: 13 residues. V was pared by 6 bases and J by 4 bases, with 12 bases between. Germline loops: CDR1 MNHNS, CDR2 SASEGT. The CDR3 spells CASRTQLSYGYTF. CDR3 nucleotide sequence: TGTGCCAGCAGGACCCAACTCAGCTATGGCTACACCTTC.

V is TRBV29-1 and J is TRBJ2-5; no reliable D call. Germline V gene data show CDR1 as SQVTM and CDR2 as ANQGSEA. This CDR3 comprises 15 residues. V was shortened by 6 bases and J by 2 bases, with 19 bases between the two germline ends. The CDR3 reads CSVSGSATKQETQYF. CDR3 nucleotides: TGCAGCGTCTCCGGGTCAGCTACTAAACAAGAGACCCAGTACTTC.

This sequence joins TRBV10-3 and TRBJ2-7; D ambiguous. The CDR3 is made up of 13 amino acids. V dropped 3 bases and J dropped 9 bases, with 15 bases sitting between them. Germline loops: CDR1 ENHRY, CDR2 SYGVKD. The CDR3 region has the DNA TGTGCCATCAGTGATACCGGGCCCAAAGGGCAGTACTTC. Encoded protein: CAISDTGPKGQYF.

The chain links TRBV5-1 to TRBJ1-3; D uncertain. This CDR3 region has 16 residues. Trimming took off 0 bases at V and 4 bases at J, with 14 bases between the two ends. Germline-derived CDR1 and CDR2 are SGHRS and YFSETQ. CDR3 DNA sequence: TGCGCCAGCAGCTTGGAGCAGTCTAAACGGGGAAACACCATATATTTT. Its translation: CASSLEQSKRGNTIYF.

The chain combines TRBV25-1 with TRBJ1-2; D is possibly TRBD1 (5 bases). V lost 6 bases, J lost 4 bases, and 18 bases lay in between. CDR1 is MGHDK and CDR2 is SYGVNS in the germline V gene. The CDR3 runs 15 residues. In DNA form, the CDR3 reads TGTGCCAGCAGCGACAGTTCCGGGGCCTTCTATGGCTACACCTTC. Translation gives CASSDSSGAFYGYTF.

The chain joins TRBV4-1 to TRBJ1-2; TRBD1 might be the D (5 bases). There are 12 residues in the CDR3. Germline CDR1 is MGHRA and CDR2 is YSYEKL. V was trimmed by 6 bases and J by 6 bases, leaving 11 bases between them. The CDR3 bases are TGCGCCAGCAGGCACTGGGGGGATGGCTACACCTTC. Translated: CASRHWGDGYTF.

This clone has just a few counts. This chain connects TRBV15 to TRBJ2-2, with TRBD2 as a possible D gene (7 bases). Trimming stripped 5 bases from V and 3 bases from J, with 16 bases between. Germline V gives CDR1 LNHNV, CDR2 YYDKDF (reference sequence). The CDR3 runs to 16 residues. For the CDR3, the DNA is TGTGCCACCAGCCGGGCGGCGGGGGCCTACACCGGGGAGCTGTTTTTT. Its translation: CATSRAAGAYTGELFF.

This rearrangement joins TRBV6-5 to TRBJ2-7; no firm D call. In germline, CDR1 is MNHEY, CDR2 SVGAGI. Trimming pared 0 bases from V and 0 bases from J, leaving 12 bases between. CDR3 length equals 16 residues. CDR3 residues: CASSYSYEDSSYEQYV. In nucleotides, the CDR3 is TGTGCCAGCAGTTACTCGTATGAGGATAGCTCCTACGAGCAGTACGTC.